The clone carrying this T cell receptor beta chain was counted between two and nine times. The single heparinised draw taken from each donor contained 90 to 150 mL of blood on average. V dropped 6 bases and J dropped 2 bases, with 26 bases sitting between them. The CDR3 runs to 17 residues. Per the germline V gene, CDR1 is SQVTM and CDR2 is ANQGSEA. The entry originates in a study of beta chain features in type 1 diabetes. The whole isolated RNA underwent reverse transcription, so sequencing captured expressed TCRB transcripts. The protocol was immunoSEQ multiplex PCR, while the TCRdb copy is restricted to in-frame clones and leaves out a portion. The sample shows 200,000 to 250,000 clones, 11% of them seen only once.

The clonotype comes from a man aged 18-30 years in good health. The chain couples TRBV29-1 to TRBJ2-7; TRBD2 might be the D (6 bases). Sample: central memory CD4+ T cells from blood. CDR3 sequence: CSVTAWGTGRGAYEQYF. The CDR3 DNA reads as TGCAGCGTGACAGCGTGGGGGACCGGGAGAGGGGCCTACGAGCAGTACTTC.